This TCR beta chain was observed in a study of beta chain features in type 1 diabetes. At the level of the study: Comparable age, gender and cell yields were observed in patients relative to healthy donors.

V lost 2 bases and J 6 bases, leaving 13 bases between the germline ends. The CDR3 loop spans 14 amino acids. Germline CDR1 and CDR2: MNHEY and SVGAGI. Expressed TCRB transcripts got sequenced, as all isolated RNA was reverse transcribed. TCRdb's table, derived via immunoSEQ multiplex PCR, lists solely in-frame clones and lacks some. The repertoire holds about 620,000 clones, with around a sixth as singletons. General study points: The question left open here concerned HLA type influencing TCRB rearrangement. Among patients with Type 1 diabetes, TCRB CDR3s were moderately but significantly shorter in every one of the four CD4+ subsets.

As to this clone: Its matching antigen is unknown.

The sequence was obtained from a man aged 18 to 29 in good health. J is TRBJ1-1 and V is TRBV6-5; a possible D gene is TRBD1 (5 bases). The sequencing sample was made of naive CD4+ T cells from blood. The CDR3 region has the DNA TGTGCCAGCAGTTACGGGAGGGGAATATCTGAAGCTTTCTTT. Translated, it gives CASSYGRGISEAFF.